The 6 T cell receptor beta chains listed next were all sequenced from one sample in a study of blood T cell repertoires in COVID-19. TCRdb's table, derived via immunoSEQ multiplex PCR, lists solely in-frame clones and lacks some. The sample lists about 220,000 clones, roughly 83% occurring once. The sample taken for sequencing was PBMCs or T cells enriched from blood (not recorded which). Every receptor here comes from a woman in her thirties or forties with acute COVID-19.

The chain's CDR3 is CASSLPPLGQGAVEQYF. The CDR3 coding sequence is TGTGCCAGCAGTTTACCCCCTCTGGGGCAGGGGGCGGTGGAGCAGTACTTC. This chain links TRBV27 with TRBJ2-7, with 8 bases that match TRBD1. From germline, CDR1 is MNHEY and CDR2 SMNVEV (reference sequence). After removal of 2 bases from V and 7 bases from J, the junction contained 16 bases not matched to a gene. The CDR3 consists of 17 residues.

The V call is TRBV20-1, the J call TRBJ2-1; 13 bases are shared with TRBD2. Germline trimming cut 3 bases from V and 7 bases from J; bases unmatched to any gene: 3. CDR1 and CDR2 from the germline V gene are DFQATT and SNEGSKA (reference sequence). The CDR3 consists of 14 residues. CDR3 bases: TGCAGTGCTAGTGTGACTAGCGGGAGGAATGAGCAGTTCTTC. Translation: CSASVTSGRNEQFF.

This clone was counted between two and nine times. The chain employs TRBV30 and TRBJ1-6, with D perhaps matching TRBD1 (6 bases). Germline assignment: CDR1 GTSNPN and CDR2 SVGIG (reference sequence). CDR3 length: 16 amino acids. Between the trimmed V and J ends, which lost 3 bases and 10 bases, there was a span of 22 bases. The CDR3 region is CAWRSGRGDQVSPLHF. Here the CDR3 DNA reads TGTGCCTGGAGATCCGGCAGGGGAGACCAGGTGTCACCCCTCCACTTT.

This chain links TRBV18 with TRBJ2-7; 11 bases line up with TRBD1. Germline lookup yields CDR1 KGHSH and CDR2 LQKENI. V dropped 8 bases and J dropped 5; count of bases not matched to a gene: 8. The CDR3 spans 14 residues. CDR3 amino acids: CASLPGQGGNEQYF. The CDR3 nucleotides are TGTGCCAGCCTCCCGGGACAGGGGGGCAACGAGCAGTACTTC.

This chain uses TRBV12-3 or TRBV12-4 with TRBJ1-3; D gene uncertain. The CDR3 contains 12 residues. V lost 6 bases and J 1 base, leaving 4 bases between the germline ends. The CDR3 region has the DNA TGTGCCAGCAGCCTGTCTGGAAACACCATATATTTT. It codes for CASSLSGNTIYF.

This chain connects TRBV11-3 to TRBJ2-3; 8 nucleotides agree with TRBD1. The J segment lost 8 bases and the V segment lost 4 bases, leaving 5 bases of the junction unmatched. Per germline, CDR1 SGHNT and CDR2 YENEEA. The length of the CDR3 is 13 residues. As DNA, the CDR3 is TGTGCCAGCAGCTCACAGGGGGTCGGTACGCAGTATTTT. This codes for CASSSQGVGTQYF.